This entry is about one TCR beta chain. This record belongs to a study of blood T cell repertoires in COVID-19. There are 15 residues in the CDR3. Germline trimming cut 0 bases from V and 6 bases from J; bases unmatched to any gene: 8. From germline, CDR1 is GTSNPN and CDR2 SVGIG (reference sequence). Using immunoSEQ multiplex PCR, the repertoire was profiled, and TCRdb retains in-frame clones only, with some absent. Among some 130,000 clones listed, about 72% were seen once. The chain carries TRBV30 and TRBJ1-5; TRBD1 matches 7 bases. Input material: peripheral blood. The receptor was derived from a man in his 60s who had recovered from COVID-19. CDR3 region: CAWSVLGAGGQPQHF. The CDR3 coding sequence is TGTGCCTGGAGTGTACTAGGGGCAGGGGGTCAGCCCCAGCATTTT.